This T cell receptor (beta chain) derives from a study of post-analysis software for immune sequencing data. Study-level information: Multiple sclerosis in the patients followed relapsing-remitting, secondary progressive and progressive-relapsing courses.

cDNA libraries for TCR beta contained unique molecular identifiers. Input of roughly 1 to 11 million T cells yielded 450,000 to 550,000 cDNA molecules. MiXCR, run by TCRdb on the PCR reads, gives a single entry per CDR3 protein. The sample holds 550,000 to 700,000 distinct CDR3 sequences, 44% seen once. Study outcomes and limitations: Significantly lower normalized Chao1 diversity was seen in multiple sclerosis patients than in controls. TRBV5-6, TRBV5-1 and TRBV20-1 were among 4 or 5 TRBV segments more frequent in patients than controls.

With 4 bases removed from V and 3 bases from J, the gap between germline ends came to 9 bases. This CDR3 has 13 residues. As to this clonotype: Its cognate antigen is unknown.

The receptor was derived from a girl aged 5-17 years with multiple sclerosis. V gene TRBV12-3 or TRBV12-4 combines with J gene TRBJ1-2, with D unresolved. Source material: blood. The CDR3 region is CASSSWSDYGYTF. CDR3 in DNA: TGTGCCAGCAGTTCTTGGTCTGACTATGGCTACACCTTC.